Shown below are 8 T cell receptor beta chains from a single sample sequenced in a study of spatial heterogeneity in lung cancer. The time point was: sample taken at primary tumor resection. Material for sequencing was whole RNA from tumor, nontumor lung or frozen PBMC, left unsorted. Each CDR3 protein gets one entry after TCRdb re-called the 5' RACE reads with MiXCR. The table lists about 50,000 distinct CDR3 sequences, around 7.6% of them singletons. The sequenced sample was PBMCs, obtained at surgery. The receptors shown here come from a female donor with early-stage non-small cell lung cancer.

This clonotype came up many times. CDR3 sequence (DNA): TGTGCCAGCAGTTTAGTTAGCAATCAGCCCCAGCATTTT. This encodes CASSLVSNQPQHF. V and J are TRBV12-3 or TRBV12-4 and TRBJ1-5, with no clear D. CDR3 length equals 13 residues. V dropped 1 base and J dropped 0 bases, with 1 base sitting between them.

The rearrangement uses TRBV7-6 and TRBJ2-1; D call uncertain. Germline assignment: CDR1 SGHVS and CDR2 FNYEAQ. Trimming removed 0 bases at V and 4 bases at J, with 7 bases between. The CDR3 has 14 residues. In DNA form, the CDR3 reads TGTGCCAGCAGCTTAGCGTGGCGGTACAATGAGCAGTTCTTC. Protein sequence: CASSLAWRYNEQFF. Full variable domain (missing parts from reference TRBV7-6 and TRBJ2-1): GAGVSQSPRYKVTKRGQDVALRCDPISGHVSLYWYRQALGQGPEFLTYFNYEAQQDKSGLPNDRFSAERPEGSISTLTIQRTEQRDSAMYRCASSLAWRYNEQFFGPGTRLTVL.

The genes are TRBV29-1 and TRBJ2-7; D is unresolved. V was cut by 8 bases and J by 3 bases, with 14 bases left in between. This CDR3 is built from 12 residues. Looked up from germline, CDR1 is SQVTM and CDR2 is ANQGSEA. CDR3 bases: TGCAGCTCAAAGATTGGGAACTACGAGCAGTACTTC. Translated: CSSKIGNYEQYF.

This clonotype was observed many times. CDR3 residues: CASSLGFYEQYF. For the CDR3, the DNA is TGTGCCAGCTCCCTGGGTTTTTACGAGCAGTACTTC. The V call is TRBV6-2 or TRBV6-3, the J call TRBJ2-7, with D unclear. CDR3 length equals 12 residues. The V gene's germline CDR1 is MNHEY and CDR2 SVGEGT. The ends were cut back, 8 bases at V and 4 bases at J, with 12 bases in the middle.

The J gene is TRBJ2-3, the V gene TRBV20-1; D is perhaps TRBD2 (6 bases). The germline CDR1 and CDR2 sequences are DFQATT and SNEGSKA (reference sequence). With 5 bases removed from V and 3 bases from J, the gap between germline ends came to 12 bases. CDR3 size: 13 residues. The CDR3 loop is CSARYAGTDTQYF. The CDR3 nucleotides read TGCAGTGCTCGCTACGCGGGAACAGATACGCAGTATTTT.

The chain links TRBV6-5 to TRBJ1-2, with 7 bases identical to TRBD1. This CDR3 is 14 amino acids long. J was trimmed by 8 bases and V by 0 bases; bases with no gene match: 6. Germline CDR1 is MNHEY and CDR2 is SVGAGI. DNA for the CDR3: TGTGCCAGCAGTTACTCGGAGGGGGCGTGGGGCTACACCTTC. Amino acid sequence: CASSYSEGAWGYTF.

This clonotype was observed at least ten times. The chain couples TRBV7-2 to TRBJ2-7, with D maybe TRBD1 (5 bases). The CDR3 runs 11 residues. V was trimmed by 6 bases and J by 7 bases, leaving 10 bases between them. Germline V gene data show CDR1 as SGHTA and CDR2 as FQGNSA. The CDR3 coding sequence is TGTGCCAGCAGTAGGGGATGGGAGCAGTACTTC. As protein: CASSRGWEQYF.

The chain recombines TRBV4-3 with TRBJ1-5; possibly TRBD1 for D (5 bases). The CDR3 covers 15 residues. V was cut by 0 bases and J by 7 bases, with 13 bases left in between. CDR1 is LGHNA and CDR2 is YSLEER in the germline V gene. The chain's CDR3 is CASSQDFRVRQPQHF. The DNA of the CDR3 is TGCGCCAGCAGCCAAGATTTCAGGGTTCGCCAGCCCCAGCATTTT.